These T cell receptor beta chains were read from a single sample in a study of memory CD8 T cells in hepatitis C reinfection. TCRdb's copy holds only in-frame clones and misses some; the assay was immunoSEQ multiplex PCR. The repertoire holds some 40,000 clones, with 85% to 90% as singletons. Sequences were obtained from naive CD8+ T cells sorted from blood. These receptors were collected from a young man with hepatitis C virus infection. Both conserved end residues are part of each CDR3. Each record gives: J gene, V gene, clone size, D gene, CDR3 DNA, CDR3 protein. A D gene is named only where the DNA matches it firmly. Not every row has a clone size; where given, it reads once, few, many or a size class.

TRBJ2-5	TRBV27	-	TRBD1	TGTGCCAGCAGTCGACAGGGAAAAGAGACCCAGTACTTC	CASSRQGKETQYF
TRBJ1-6	TRBV9	-	-	TGTGCCAGCAGCTTTGGGGAGGGGGACTCACCCCTCCACTTT	CASSFGEGDSPLHF
TRBJ2-7	TRBV4-1	-	-	TGCGCCAGCAGCCAAGCTTCCGACAGAACCTACGAGCAGTACTTC	CASSQASDRTYEQYF
TRBJ2-2	TRBV19	-	TRBD1	TGTGCCAGTAGTATTGGGACAGGGTGGGGCGGGGAGCTGTTTTTT	CASSIGTGWGGELFF
TRBJ2-3	TRBV9	-	TRBD2	TGTGCCAGCAGCACAGACCCTAGCGGGAGCACAGATACGCAGTATTTT	CASSTDPSGSTDTQYF
TRBJ2-1	TRBV27	-	TRBD2	TGTGCCAGCAGTAGCTTACCGGGACTAGTAAGTGAGCAGTTCTTC	CASSSLPGLVSEQFF
TRBJ2-1	TRBV18	-	TRBD1	TGTGCCAGCTCACCACCGGGACAGGGGGGCCAGTTCTTC	CASSPPGQGGQFF
TRBJ2-1	TRBV13	-	TRBD2	TGTGCCAGCAGCTCGGGACTAGCGGTAAATGAGCAGTTCTTC	CASSSGLAVNEQFF
TRBJ1-1	TRBV27	-	-	TGTGCCAGCAAGCAGGGTGGCACTGAAGCTTTCTTT	CASKQGGTEAFF
TRBJ2-1	TRBV2	-	-	TGTGCCAGCAGTGCGTCGATGGACTTTTACAATGAGCAGTTCTTC	CASSASMDFYNEQFF
TRBJ2-7	TRBV19	once	-	TGTGCCAGTAGTATAGGCACGGATAGCTCCTACGGGCAGTACTTC	CASSIGTDSSYGQYF
TRBJ2-7	TRBV7-3	-	TRBD2	TGTGCCAGCAGCCCCGGGGTAGCGGGGGCCTACGAGCAGTACTTC	CASSPGVAGAYEQYF
TRBJ2-1	TRBV5-1	-	TRBD1	TGCGCCAGCAGCAGGGGGACAGGTCTCTACAATGAGCAGTTCTTC	CASSRGTGLYNEQFF
TRBJ2-3	TRBV5-8	-	TRBD2	TGTGCCAGCAGCCACGGACTAGCGTCCACAGATACGCAGTATTTT	CASSHGLASTDTQYF
TRBJ1-1	TRBV4-1	-	TRBD1	TGCGCCAGCAGCCAGGGACAGGCGATGAACACTGAAGCTTTCTTT	CASSQGQAMNTEAFF
TRBJ1-1	TRBV6-1	-	-	TGTGCCAGCAGTGAAAGGAGGACTGCGAACACTGAAGCTTTCTTT	CASSERRTANTEAFF
TRBJ1-2	TRBV9	-	-	TGTGCCAGCAGCCCCAATGTCGGGGTATCTGGTGGCTACACCTTC	CASSPNVGVSGGYTF
TRBJ2-3	TRBV6-6	-	-	TGTGCCAGCAGTTACTCGGCGGAGGACCCTCCTGATACGCAGTATTTT	CASSYSAEDPPDTQYF
TRBJ2-1	TRBV19	-	TRBD2	TGTGCCAGTAGTCTTACGGGAGGCTTCAATGAGCAGTTCTTC	CASSLTGGFNEQFF
TRBJ2-7	TRBV28	-	TRBD1	TGTGCCAGCAGCTTCACGGACAGGGACTCCTACGAGCAGTACTTC	CASSFTDRDSYEQYF
TRBJ1-1	TRBV6-5	-	-	TGTGCCAGCAGTGCAGGGATCACTGAAGCTTTCTTT	CASSAGITEAFF
TRBJ2-1	TRBV4-1	-	TRBD1	TGCGCCAGCAGCCAAGCGACAGGGGTAATCAATGAGCAGTTCTTC	CASSQATGVINEQFF
TRBJ2-7	TRBV9	-	TRBD2	TGTGCCAGCTCTAGCGGCTACGAGCAGTACTTC	CASSSGYEQYF